The clone carrying this T cell receptor beta chain was seen at least ten times. The data belong to a study of T-cell reconstitution after alpha-beta-depleted transplantation in children. The authors prepared the TCRbeta library with unique molecular identifiers. TCRdb re-called the PCR reads through MiXCR, storing one row per CDR3 protein. The sample carries over 200,000 distinct CDR3 sequences, approximately 9% recorded once. The sample in question was PBMCs from the stem cell graft donor, obtained from the stem cell graft. This receptor was taken from a human donor who donated a stem cell graft to a child with acute lymphoblastic leukemia.

This chain's CDR3 is CASSSRTGSNYGYTF. The CDR3, as DNA: TGTGCCAGCAGCAGCCGGACAGGATCTAACTATGGCTACACCTTC. This chain links TRBV21-1 with TRBJ1-2; the D segment call TRBD1 is taken from the table without a DNA check. TRBV21-1 is given as a pseudogene. The CDR3 is 15 amino acids.